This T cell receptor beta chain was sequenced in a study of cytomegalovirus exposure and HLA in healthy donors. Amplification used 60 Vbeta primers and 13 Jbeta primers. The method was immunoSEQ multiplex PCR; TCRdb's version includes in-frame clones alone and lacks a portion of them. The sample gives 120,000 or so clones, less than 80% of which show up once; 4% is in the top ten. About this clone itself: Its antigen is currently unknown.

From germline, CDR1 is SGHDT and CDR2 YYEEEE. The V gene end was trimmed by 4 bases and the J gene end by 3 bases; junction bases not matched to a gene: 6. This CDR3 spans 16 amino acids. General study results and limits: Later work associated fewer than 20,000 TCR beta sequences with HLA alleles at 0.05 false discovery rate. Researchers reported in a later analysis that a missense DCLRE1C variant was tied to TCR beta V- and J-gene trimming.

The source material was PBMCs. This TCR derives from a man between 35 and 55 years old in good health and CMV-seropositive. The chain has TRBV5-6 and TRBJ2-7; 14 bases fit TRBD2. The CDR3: CASSQGLAGAFYEQYF. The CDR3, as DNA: TGTGCCAGCAGCCAGGGACTAGCGGGAGCTTTCTACGAGCAGTACTTC.